The rows below give T cell receptor beta chains drawn from one sample of a study of beta chain features in type 1 diabetes. TCRdb's table, derived via immunoSEQ multiplex PCR, lists solely in-frame clones and lacks some. This sample has some 700,000 clones, with roughly 12% found just once. Sequenced input: naive CD4+ T cells from blood. These receptors were obtained from a man aged 18-30 years with type 1 diabetes. Each CDR3 is given with its conserved first and last residue. The D gene is left open where the match is weak. A row's size may be missing; if present it is once, few, many or a size class.

CDR3nt,CDR3aa,v_gene,j_gene,abundance,d_gene
TGTGCCAGTAGTTTAACGACTAGCGTGAACACCGGGGAGCTGTTTTTT,CASSLTTSVNTGELFF,TRBV19,TRBJ2-2,NA,TRBD2
TGTGCCAGTATGGGCAGCCGCATTCAGTACTTC,CASMGSRIQYF,TRBV19,TRBJ2-4,few,NA
TGTGCCAGCAGCTTACGGCAGGGGAACACTGAAGCTTTCTTT,CASSLRQGNTEAFF,TRBV7-9,TRBJ1-1,few,NA
TGTGCCTGGAGGCGTCAGGTATATGATGGAAGCTACACCTTC,CAWRRQVYDGSYTF,TRBV30,TRBJ1-2,few,NA
TGTGCCAGCAGCTTGAGCGGGGGGCAAGAGACCCAGTACTTC,CASSLSGGQETQYF,TRBV5-4,TRBJ2-5,NA,TRBD2
TGTGCCAGCAGCTCTCCCGGTCAGCCCCAGCATTTT,CASSSPGQPQHF,TRBV7-2,TRBJ1-5,NA,NA
TGTGCCAGCAGCTCCTCGGACAGGGGAGGCACTGAAGCTTTCTTT,CASSSSDRGGTEAFF,TRBV11-2,TRBJ1-1,NA,TRBD1
TGTGCCAGCAGCTTAGCTTCGGGTGTAGCTTTCTTT,CASSLASGVAFF,TRBV5-6,TRBJ1-1,NA,NA
TGTGCCAGCAGTTTCTCTCTCACCTACTCTGGAAACACCATATATTTT,CASSFSLTYSGNTIYF,TRBV7-2,TRBJ1-3,NA,NA
TGTGCCAGCTCACCTGGGACCGATGTTTATGGCTACACCTTC,CASSPGTDVYGYTF,TRBV18,TRBJ1-2,few,NA
TGTGCCACCAACGTCTTAAAGGGTTTCTACGAGCAGTACTTC,CATNVLKGFYEQYF,TRBV28,TRBJ2-7,NA,NA
TGTGCCAGCAGCTTAGAGGCAGGGTCCGGGGCCAACGTCCTGACTTTC,CASSLEAGSGANVLTF,TRBV7-6,TRBJ2-6,NA,NA
TGTGCCAGCAGCCCGGGGGGCCAAGAGACCCAGTACTTC,CASSPGGQETQYF,TRBV7-6,TRBJ2-5,few,TRBD2
TGTGCCTGGAGTGTACTCAGGGGCTCCTACGAGCAGTACTTC,CAWSVLRGSYEQYF,TRBV30,TRBJ2-7,NA,NA
TGTGCCAGCAGCTCCCCCGTTCCGATGGGGGGCTACACCTTC,CASSSPVPMGGYTF,TRBV7-9,TRBJ1-2,NA,NA
TGTGCCAGCAGTGACGGGTGGACAGGGGAACATGGCTACACCTTC,CASSDGWTGEHGYTF,TRBV2,TRBJ1-2,few,TRBD1
TGTGCCTGGAGTGTACAGCGGGGCGCAGAATCCGAGCAGTACTTC,CAWSVQRGAESEQYF,TRBV30,TRBJ2-7,NA,TRBD2
TGTGCCAGCAGCTACGGAGGTGGGAGAAAAGCCGGGGAGCTGTTTTTT,CASSYGGGRKAGELFF,TRBV11-3,TRBJ2-2,NA,NA
TGTGCCAGCAGCTTCGGGACCAAGTCGGGCTACACCTTC,CASSFGTKSGYTF,TRBV7-2,TRBJ1-2,few,NA
TGTGCCAGCAGATACGTCAGGGCTAGTGGCTACACCTTC,CASRYVRASGYTF,TRBV6-5,TRBJ1-2,few,NA
TGTGCCTGGAGTGCGGGTGCCCAAGAGACCCAGTACTTC,CAWSAGAQETQYF,TRBV30,TRBJ2-5,NA,NA
TGTGCCAGCAGGGGTAATTCACCCCTCCACTTT,CASRGNSPLHF,TRBV6-6,TRBJ1-6,NA,NA
TGTGCCTGGAGTGTACAGTCAGGGGGCAATCAGCCCCAGCATTTT,CAWSVQSGGNQPQHF,TRBV30,TRBJ1-5,NA,NA
TGTGCCATCAGTGAGGGGCTGGGCTACAATCAGCCCCAGCATTTT,CAISEGLGYNQPQHF,TRBV10-3,TRBJ1-5,NA,NA
TGTGCCAGCAAGGGACCGGTAGGGCCCCAGTACTTC,CASKGPVGPQYF,TRBV6-5,TRBJ2-5,NA,NA
TGTGCCAGCTCACCCAACGAGAGCAAATATGGCTACACCTTC,CASSPNESKYGYTF,TRBV18,TRBJ1-2,NA,NA
TGTGCCAGCAGCTGGGCAAGGACAGGAGGAAACATTCAGTACTTC,CASSWARTGGNIQYF,TRBV7-9,TRBJ2-4,few,TRBD1
TGTGCCAGCAGCTCCGACGGGAACACCGGGGAGCTGTTTTTT,CASSSDGNTGELFF,TRBV11-3,TRBJ2-2,NA,NA
TGTGCCAGCAGCTTAGGGGGGACTGGCTACACCTTC,CASSLGGTGYTF,TRBV7-2,TRBJ1-2,NA,NA
TGTGCCAGTAGTATGGACGTTAATTCACCCCTCCACTTT,CASSMDVNSPLHF,TRBV19,TRBJ1-6,NA,NA
TGCGCCAGCACAGGGAATTCGGGGGGAATCACAGATACGCAGTATTTT,CASTGNSGGITDTQYF,TRBV5-1,TRBJ2-3,NA,TRBD2
TGTGTCGCTCTAGTGGCTCCCAAAAACATTCAGTACTTC,CVALVAPKNIQYF,TRBV6-8,TRBJ2-4,NA,NA
TGTGCCAGCAGACTGGGGCCGCTCGGAGAGACCCAGTACTTC,CASRLGPLGETQYF,TRBV2,TRBJ2-5,NA,NA
TGTGCCAGCAGCCCGGGGAGCACTGAAGCTTTCTTT,CASSPGSTEAFF,TRBV14,TRBJ1-1,few,NA
TGTGCCATCAGTGGGTCAGGGTTTGAGCAGTTCTTC,CAISGSGFEQFF,TRBV10-3,TRBJ2-1,NA,NA
TGTGCCAGTAGTATCAGGGACAATCAGCCCCAGCATTTT,CASSIRDNQPQHF,TRBV19,TRBJ1-5,few,NA
TGTGCCTGGATAGAAGGGGGTCATGATAATTCACCCCTCCACTTT,CAWIEGGHDNSPLHF,TRBV30,TRBJ1-6,few,NA
TGTGCCAGCAGTCAACAGGGACAGGATAATTCACCCCTCCACTTT,CASSQQGQDNSPLHF,TRBV2,TRBJ1-6,NA,TRBD1
TGTGCCTGGCACCCCCGGGACAGGTCGAACAATGAGCAGTTCTTC,CAWHPRDRSNNEQFF,TRBV30,TRBJ2-1,NA,TRBD1
TGTGCCAGTAGCAGGGACTGGAAGACTGAAGCTTTCTTT,CASSRDWKTEAFF,TRBV19,TRBJ1-1,NA,NA
TGTGCCAGCAGCTTCCCCCACCCGGGCCAGACTTCAACAAATGAGCAGTTCTTC,CASSFPHPGQTSTNEQFF,TRBV11-1,TRBJ2-1,NA,NA
TGTGCCATCAGTATAATCGGTGAGGCATCGGATGGCTACACCTTC,CAISIIGEASDGYTF,TRBV10-3,TRBJ1-2,few,NA
TGTGCCAGTAGTCCCGGACAGGTACTCTCCTACGAGCAGTACTTC,CASSPGQVLSYEQYF,TRBV19,TRBJ2-7,NA,TRBD1
TGTGCCAGCAGCTGGGGTGGGGAGACCCAGTACTTC,CASSWGGETQYF,TRBV5-8,TRBJ2-5,NA,NA
TGTGCCAGCAGCTTAGTGACGGGCACTGAAGCTTTCTTT,CASSLVTGTEAFF,TRBV7-9,TRBJ1-1,few,NA
TGTGCCACCCGCGAGCGGGGGGGAATTAACACCGGGGAGCTGTTTTTT,CATRERGGINTGELFF,TRBV19,TRBJ2-2,NA,TRBD2
TGTGCCAGCCAGCTGGGGGGCCAAGAGACCCAGTACTTC,CASQLGGQETQYF,TRBV25-1,TRBJ2-5,NA,NA
TGTGCCAGTAGCGACAGTGCCAATAGCAATCAGCCCCAGCATTTT,CASSDSANSNQPQHF,TRBV19,TRBJ1-5,NA,NA
TGCAGCGTTGATGAACTCTCCAGTGGCTACACCTTC,CSVDELSSGYTF,TRBV29-1,TRBJ1-2,NA,NA
TGTGCCAGCAGCCGCCAGGGATTGGCGAACTACGAGCAGTACTTC,CASSRQGLANYEQYF,TRBV7-9,TRBJ2-7,NA,NA